A selection of T cell receptor beta chains follows, all from one sample in a study of response to subunit inactivated influenza vaccine. TCRdb used MiXCR to reprocess the RT-PCR reads, holding one entry per CDR3 protein. This sample has about 570,000 distinct CDR3 sequences, with around 10% found just once. This sample was shared with a second study, whose subject was T cells expressing NK-cell markers.

This material consisted of PBMCs from blood, taken on the day of vaccination. The receptors were gathered from a man aged 45-60 years who received an inactivated influenza vaccine. The CDR3 runs from the conserved cysteine through the conserved F or W. Each record gives: J gene, V gene, D gene, CDR3 protein. A D gene is named only where the DNA matches it firmly.

J gene: TRBJ1-5; V gene: TRBV28; D gene: TRBD1; CDR3 protein: CASSPTSGTGGRQPQHF
J gene: TRBJ2-3; V gene: TRBV29-1; D gene: .; CDR3 protein: CSVEWRGAYTDTQYF
J gene: TRBJ2-7; V gene: TRBV20-1; D gene: .; CDR3 protein: CSARDSEGEQYF
J gene: TRBJ1-5; V gene: TRBV20-1; D gene: TRBD1; CDR3 protein: CSATGQVGNQPQHF
J gene: TRBJ2-3; V gene: TRBV5-1; D gene: TRBD2; CDR3 protein: CASSSGASGRSDTQYF
J gene: TRBJ2-5; V gene: TRBV5-1; D gene: .; CDR3 protein: CASSWVLQETQYF
J gene: TRBJ2-3; V gene: TRBV18; D gene: TRBD2; CDR3 protein: CASSPGTSGADSITDTQYF
J gene: TRBJ1-5; V gene: TRBV18; D gene: .; CDR3 protein: CASSPAGKEGLSNQPQHF
J gene: TRBJ1-1; V gene: TRBV6-2/TRBV6-3; D gene: .; CDR3 protein: CASSWWNTEAFF
J gene: TRBJ2-1; V gene: TRBV18; D gene: .; CDR3 protein: CASSPPMEGRNEQFF
J gene: TRBJ1-1; V gene: TRBV7-2; D gene: .; CDR3 protein: CASRTSTEAFF
J gene: TRBJ1-3; V gene: TRBV19; D gene: .; CDR3 protein: CAGSSGNTIYF
J gene: TRBJ1-1; V gene: TRBV12-3/TRBV12-4; D gene: .; CDR3 protein: CASSLQGEAFF
J gene: TRBJ2-7; V gene: TRBV12-3/TRBV12-4; D gene: .; CDR3 protein: CASSQTIREQYF
J gene: TRBJ2-2; V gene: TRBV5-1; D gene: TRBD1; CDR3 protein: CASSRPSSSGTANTGELFF
J gene: TRBJ2-1; V gene: TRBV12-3/TRBV12-4; D gene: TRBD2; CDR3 protein: CASSTGLAEGNEQFF
J gene: TRBJ1-1; V gene: TRBV28; D gene: .; CDR3 protein: CASSLQYTEAFF
J gene: TRBJ2-5; V gene: TRBV4-2; D gene: TRBD2; CDR3 protein: CASSLRPGRLAGENSYQETQYF
J gene: TRBJ1-6; V gene: TRBV12-3/TRBV12-4; D gene: .; CDR3 protein: CASSFQDSPLHF
J gene: TRBJ2-1; V gene: TRBV9; D gene: TRBD2; CDR3 protein: CASSPRRRLAGYNEQFF
J gene: TRBJ2-3; V gene: TRBV7-2; D gene: .; CDR3 protein: CASSLAPVRHTQYF
J gene: TRBJ2-7; V gene: TRBV19; D gene: TRBD1; CDR3 protein: CASKTGHFDYEQYF
J gene: TRBJ2-2; V gene: TRBV7-3; D gene: .; CDR3 protein: CASIHPRGSNTGELFF
J gene: TRBJ2-1; V gene: TRBV5-6; D gene: TRBD2; CDR3 protein: CASSRTAGGAWNEQFF
J gene: TRBJ1-5; V gene: TRBV20-1; D gene: .; CDR3 protein: CSARAGGAVGNQPQHF
J gene: TRBJ2-3; V gene: TRBV29-1; D gene: TRBD2; CDR3 protein: CSVRTSAGDTQYF
J gene: TRBJ2-1; V gene: TRBV7-3; D gene: .; CDR3 protein: CASSLWPASSYNEQFF
J gene: TRBJ2-2; V gene: TRBV11-2; D gene: TRBD1; CDR3 protein: CASSLILRDRGKTGELFF
J gene: TRBJ2-7; V gene: TRBV29-1; D gene: .; CDR3 protein: CSVVTIKQYF
J gene: TRBJ1-2; V gene: TRBV3-1; D gene: .; CDR3 protein: CASSQGTPGRGYGYTF
J gene: TRBJ1-2; V gene: TRBV7-9; D gene: .; CDR3 protein: CASSTRAGNYGYTF
J gene: TRBJ1-2; V gene: TRBV20-1; D gene: .; CDR3 protein: CSAPSSGRQRGYGYTF
J gene: TRBJ1-6; V gene: TRBV4-2; D gene: TRBD1; CDR3 protein: CASSQDLRDRVSPLHF
J gene: TRBJ1-1; V gene: TRBV9; D gene: .; CDR3 protein: CASRVGGTPEAFF
J gene: TRBJ1-2; V gene: TRBV29-1; D gene: .; CDR3 protein: CSVVAGDGYTF
J gene: TRBJ2-1; V gene: TRBV12-3/TRBV12-4; D gene: .; CDR3 protein: CASTPTVSHNEQFF
J gene: TRBJ1-2; V gene: TRBV20-1; D gene: TRBD1; CDR3 protein: CSAEGQAFYGYTF